This section outlines one T cell receptor beta chain sequence together with its context. This entry belongs to a study of blood T cell repertoires in COVID-19. Study overall: The cDNA or gDNA used as material had been derived from T cells, B-cell-depleted T cells, or PBMCs.

Germline V gives CDR1 DFQATT, CDR2 SNEGSKA (reference sequence). The CDR3 is 13 amino acids. The germline V and J ends were trimmed by 3 bases and 10 bases, with 18 bases remaining between them. This table comes from immunoSEQ multiplex PCR, and its TCRdb copy is limited to in-frame clones, with some not included. The table has around 130,000 clones, approximately 80% seen once. Enrollees, about 18 to 100 years old, lived in about two dozen US areas. Assignments of participants to cohorts depended upon their own reported clinical history. Sample: PBMCs or T cells enriched from blood (not recorded which). This TCR derives from a woman aged 18-35 years who had been exposed to COVID-19. This chain links TRBV20-1 with TRBJ1-1; the D gene is possibly TRBD1 (6 bases). The CDR3 DNA follows: TGCAGTGCTAGTTGGTCAGGGGCTATTGGAGCTTTCTTT. It translates to CSASWSGAIGAFF.